This entry is about one T cell receptor (beta chain). The antigen remains unidentified. The record originates from a study of shared clonotypes between healthy human individuals. Study context: Donors were a couple of women and a few men aged 18 to 49.

Study-wide results and caveats: In contrast to clonotypes shared by all four donors, non-shared clonotypes had lower generation probabilities.

The method was immunoSEQ multiplex PCR; TCRdb's version includes in-frame clones alone and lacks a portion of them. The sample records hundreds of thousands of clones, roughly 72% being singletons. The CDR3 totals 11 residues. Germline V CDR1 and CDR2: SGHNT, YENEEA. Trimming took off 6 bases at V and 8 bases at J, with 10 bases between the two ends. Sample: memory CD4+ T cells sorted from blood. Subset: CD45RA-negative fraction. This chain links TRBV11-3 with TRBJ1-2; no definite D call. The receptor comes from a woman aged 30 to 39 in good health. The CDR3 DNA is TGTGCCAGCAGAGAGTATTACGGCTACACCTTC. Protein sequence: CASREYYGYTF.